This T cell receptor beta chain was captured in a study of blood T cell repertoires in COVID-19. As for the study in general: COVID-19 samples collected from the United States, Italy and Spain covered acute and convalescent phases. T cells, B-cell-depleted T cells, or PBMCs provided the cDNA or gDNA that served as material.

Authors' methods: How many nucleated cells were present was estimated from reference gene primer amplification. Some clones are missing from TCRdb's copy, which holds only in-frame ones; the method was immunoSEQ multiplex PCR. V, J and clone size were drawn from that table, and D and trimming were deduced from the DNA. The table has about 220,000 clones, 70% to 90% seen once. V was clipped by 4 bases and J by 0 bases, with 13 bases between them. Germline V lookup: CDR1 MNHEY, CDR2 SVGAGI. This CDR3 is 16 amino acids long. This sequence originates from a human donor in a cohort sampled during active COVID-19. The V and J genes are TRBV6-5 and TRBJ1-3; possibly TRBD1 for D (6 bases). The sample comprised peripheral blood. CDR3 nucleotides: TGTGCCAGCAGTTGGACAGCCTCTAACTCTGGAAACACCATATATTTT. Residues: CASSWTASNSGNTIYF.